Listed below are T cell receptor beta chains from one sample, sequenced in a study of blood T cells in healthy people across ages. TCRdb analysed the 5' RACE reads with MiXCR anew, one entry per CDR3 protein. The sample records some 550,000 distinct CDR3 sequences, around 50% being singletons. Specimen: blood. These receptors came from an elderly man in good health. Both conserved end residues are part of each CDR3. D genes are given only for firm matches. A clone size is listed for some rows: how often the clone was seen (once, few, many), or a class if it is expanded.

V gene	D gene	clone size	J gene	CDR3 DNA	CDR3 protein
TRBV4-1	-	-	TRBJ1-1	TGCGCCAGCAGCCAAGCGCTCACGAACACTGAAGCTTTCTTT	CASSQALTNTEAFF
TRBV7-2	-	-	TRBJ1-1	TGTGCCAGCAGCTTAGGGACCGGGACTGAAGCTTTCTTT	CASSLGTGTEAFF
TRBV29-1	-	-	TRBJ1-5	TGCAGCGTCTCGGGACACCCCAATCAGCCCCAGCATTTT	CSVSGHPNQPQHF
TRBV29-1	TRBD2	many	TRBJ2-7	TGCAGCGTTGAAGATCCGACTAGCGGGAGTCACGAGCAGTACTTC	CSVEDPTSGSHEQYF
TRBV3-1	-	-	TRBJ2-1	TGTGCCAGCACACCAGGCCAGGGAACGATAAACAATGAGCAGTTCTTC	CASTPGQGTINNEQFF
TRBV7-6	TRBD2	few	TRBJ2-1	TGTGCCAGCAGCACTTTAGCGGGAGGCTCCTACAATGAGCAGTTCTTC	CASSTLAGGSYNEQFF
TRBV7-6	-	many	TRBJ2-5	TGTGCCAGCAGTATAGGGGGACGGGTTGCAGGAGAGACCCAGTACTTC	CASSIGGRVAGETQYF
TRBV7-9	TRBD2	once	TRBJ2-5	TGTGCCAGCAGCTTAGCAAGCGGGAGCTATAAGGGGACCCAGTACTTC	CASSLASGSYKGTQYF
TRBV6-6	-	many	TRBJ2-7	TGTGCCAGCAGGCCCGCCGGGGAATCGGGCTACGAGCAGTACTTC	CASRPAGESGYEQYF
TRBV9	TRBD1	many	TRBJ2-7	TGTGCCAGCAGCGTAGGGCAGGGACAGGGGGCCTCATCCTACGAGCAGTACTTC	CASSVGQGQGASSYEQYF
TRBV7-2	-	-	TRBJ2-1	TGTGCCAGCAGCCTAGTTGCAGCGCACCAAGAGACCCAGTTCTTC	CASSLVAAHQETQFF
TRBV20-1	-	-	TRBJ2-3	TGCAGTGCGGGACATGGGGCAGATACGCAGTATTTT	CSAGHGADTQYF
TRBV7-2	-	-	TRBJ2-2	TGTGCCAGCAGCTCATCCGGGACAAACACCGGGGAGCTGTTTTTT	CASSSSGTNTGELFF
TRBV7-2	TRBD1	-	TRBJ1-4	TGTGCCAGCAGCTTACAGGACAGGTCCTCATCTCTGTTTTTT	CASSLQDRSSSLFF
TRBV7-3	TRBD2	-	TRBJ2-3	TGTGCCAGCAGCTTGGGCGGGAGACCAGATACGCAGTATTTT	CASSLGGRPDTQYF
TRBV10-3	-	-	TRBJ2-1	TGTGCCATCAGACCCGAGATTGGAGGGGGATTCAGCTCGGATGAGCAGTTCTTC	CAIRPEIGGGFSSDEQFF
TRBV7-3	-	-	TRBJ2-2	TGTGCCAGCAGCGGTCTCACTAGAGCCTCCGGGGAGCTGTTTTTT	CASSGLTRASGELFF
TRBV20-1	-	-	TRBJ2-1	TGCAGTGCCCCGGCGGGGTGTCGGCAGTTCTTC	CSAPAGCRQFF
TRBV9	TRBD1	-	TRBJ2-1	TGTGCCAGCAGCGTAGCCGGGACAGACTACGAGCAGTTCTTC	CASSVAGTDYEQFF
TRBV29-1	-	few	TRBJ2-5	TGCAGCGTTGTTGGCAGGGAGGCCCAAGAGACCCAGTACTTC	CSVVGREAQETQYF